The T cell receptor (beta chain) under discussion was sequenced for a study of T cells expressing NK-cell markers. Overall study: In the group of eight sequenced donors, seven were HCMV-seropositive and one was seronegative.

After re-calling the 5' RACE reads, TCRdb lists one entry per CDR3 protein, DNA absent. With roughly 430,000 distinct CDR3 sequences in the sample, the ten largest clones hold approximately 7%. The germline V gene has CDR1 SGHTA and CDR2 FQGNSA. The CDR3 is made up of 14 amino acids. The source of this sequence is a woman aged 18-70 years in good health. The source material was blood T cells: a sorted CD56 or NKG2C T cell subset, CD4+ or CD8+ T cells, or bulk PBMC T cells (not recorded which). The chain combines TRBV7-2 with TRBJ2-5; TCRdb returns TRBD1, unconfirmable since there is no DNA. The CDR3 reads CASSPWVPLETQYF.